One and the same sample provided the 26 T cell receptor beta chains below, sequenced in a study of T cell repertoires in cytomegalovirus infection. TCRdb re-called the reads through MiXCR, storing one row per CDR3 protein. Among fewer than 400,000 distinct CDR3 sequences listed, 15% to 20% were seen once. The sequenced material came from PBMCs. The receptors shown here come from a human donor in good health (CMV status not recorded). Some clones in this sample may be carry-over from other donors' samples.

The rearrangement joins TRBV5-6 to TRBJ1-2; D possibly corresponds to TRBD1 (5 bases). Trimming took off 4 bases at V and 5 bases at J, with 18 bases between the two ends. The CDR3 covers 15 residues. CDR1 SGHDT and CDR2 YYEEEE come from the germline V gene. CDR3 nucleotide sequence: TGTGCCAGCAGCGAATTCCCCGGGACCCAGTATGGCTACACCTTC. Amino acids: CASSEFPGTQYGYTF.

In this sample, this clonotype turned up a few times. This chain joins TRBV6-1 and TRBJ2-3, with D perhaps assigned TRBD1 or TRBD2 (7 bases each). Between the trimmed V and J ends, which lost 5 bases and 2 bases, there was a span of 14 bases. This CDR3 has 15 residues. CDR1 MNHNS and CDR2 SASEGT come from the germline V gene. The CDR3, as DNA: TGTGCCAGCAGTCAGGGGGGGGGGTTCACAGATACGCAGTATTTT. Amino acid sequence: CASSQGGGFTDTQYF.

This clonotype was observed many times. The J gene is TRBJ2-3, the V gene TRBV11-2; a possible D gene is TRBD1 (6 bases). Germline V gene lookup returns CDR1 SGHAT and CDR2 FQNNGV. V lost 4 bases to trimming and J lost 4 bases, with 15 bases between them. The CDR3 has 15 amino acids. CDR3 in amino acids: CASSSYRAASDTQYF. For the CDR3, the DNA is TGTGCCAGCAGCTCATACAGGGCGGCGTCAGATACGCAGTATTTT.

The chain links TRBV20-1 to TRBJ1-4; D is perhaps TRBD1 (6 bases). The length of the CDR3 is 15 residues. CDR1 is DFQATT and CDR2 is SNEGSKA in the germline V gene (reference sequence). V was shortened by 5 bases and J by 4 bases, with 17 bases between the two germline ends. CDR3 loop: CSAPLLTGINEKLFF. The CDR3 coding sequence is TGCAGTGCTCCCCTTTTGACAGGAATTAATGAAAAACTGTTTTTT.

This clonotype was detected ten times or more. This sequence joins TRBV6-2 or TRBV6-3 and TRBJ2-7, with 10 bases fitting TRBD2. Trimming at V came to 0 bases and at J to 4 bases, leaving 3 bases not matched to a gene. The CDR3 covers 15 residues. Germline CDR1 reads MNHEY; CDR2 reads SVGEGT. The DNA of the CDR3 is TGTGCCAGCAGTTACTCGGCTAGCGGGAGTTACGAGCAGTACGTC. Protein product: CASSYSASGSYEQYV.

The chain employs TRBV5-1 and TRBJ1-6; TRBD1 matches at 7 bases. The germline gives CDR1 SGHRS, CDR2 YFSETQ. V gave up 4 bases and J gave up 9 bases; unmatched junction bases: 7. The CDR3 runs to 14 residues. The CDR3: CASSPGQSLSPLHF. The DNA for the CDR3 is TGCGCCAGCAGCCCGGGACAGTCCCTTTCACCCCTCCACTTT.

This clonotype was seen a few times. The V call is TRBV27, the J call TRBJ1-6, with D perhaps matching TRBD1 (5 bases). Germline V gives CDR1 MNHEY, CDR2 SMNVEV (reference sequence). The CDR3 has 14 amino acids. Deletions cut 4 bases from V and 6 bases from J, with 10 bases between. CDR3 residues: CASSYRQLNSPLHF. The CDR3 coding sequence is TGTGCCAGCAGTTATCGACAGCTTAATTCACCCCTCCACTTT.

The J gene is TRBJ2-2, the V gene TRBV4-1; D gene unclear. The CDR3 consists of 14 residues. Deletions cut 0 bases from V and 7 bases from J, with 9 bases between. Germline lookup yields CDR1 MGHRA and CDR2 YSYEKL. In DNA form, the CDR3 reads TGCGCCAGCAGCCAAGACATAGCACACGGGGAGCTGTTTTTT. This encodes CASSQDIAHGELFF.

The table lists this clonotype with many counts. This sequence joins TRBV7-8 and TRBJ1-3; TRBD1 is a possible D gene (5 bases). V lost 1 base and J lost 1, with 8 bases in between. The CDR3 extends over 15 amino acids. From germline, CDR1 is SGHVS and CDR2 FQNEAQ. The CDR3 sequence is CASSLEEGSGNTIYF. Written as DNA, the CDR3 is TGTGCCAGCAGCTTAGAGGAGGGGTCTGGAAACACCATATATTTT.

This clonotype has just a few counts. The chain recombines TRBV2 with TRBJ2-7, with TRBD2 as a possible D gene (5 bases). This CDR3 is built from 15 residues. Deletions cut 7 bases from V and 6 bases from J, with 22 bases between. The germline V gene encodes CDR1 SNHLY and CDR2 FYNNEI. CDR3 DNA sequence: TGTGCCAGCACCCGATCACTCGGGGAATTCATCGAGCAGTACTTC. It encodes CASTRSLGEFIEQYF.

The rearrangement joins TRBV7-6 to TRBJ2-1; D is perhaps TRBD2 (5 bases). V was trimmed by 1 base and J by 0 bases, leaving 16 bases between them. Germline CDR1 is SGHVS and CDR2 is FNYEAQ. CDR3 length: 18 residues. This chain's CDR3 is CASSLELALGSSYNEQFF. The CDR3 coding sequence is TGTGCCAGCAGCTTAGAATTAGCGCTCGGAAGCTCCTACAATGAGCAGTTCTTC.

The chain combines TRBV20-1 with TRBJ2-1; a weak D match, TRBD2 (6 bases). This CDR3 contains 16 residues. The germline V gene has CDR1 DFQATT and CDR2 SNEGSKA (reference sequence). Deletions cut 0 bases from V and 0 bases from J, with 12 bases between. CDR3 DNA sequence: TGCAGTGCTAGAGATCTTGCGGGAACCTCCTACAATGAGCAGTTCTTC. Translation: CSARDLAGTSYNEQFF.

This clonotype appeared many times. The rearrangement uses TRBV19 and TRBJ1-5; TRBD1 aligns across 9 bases. This CDR3 comprises 18 residues. After removal of 5 bases from V and 12 bases from J, the junction contained 23 bases not matched to a gene. The germline V gene encodes CDR1 LNHDA and CDR2 SQIVND (reference sequence). CDR3 nucleotides: TGTGCCAGTAGTTCGCCTCCCCGGGACAGGGTCCTTATTCCCCGCCAGCATTTT. Amino acids: CASSSPPRDRVLIPRQHF.

V gene TRBV28 combines with J gene TRBJ1-2; no reliable D call. CDR1 and CDR2 (germline): MDHEN, SYDVKM. CDR3 length: 13 residues. The V end was cut by 6 bases, the J end by 2 bases, with 10 bases between. The CDR3, as DNA: TGTGCCAGCAGACAGCGGGGAAACTATGGCTACACCTTC. Amino acids: CASRQRGNYGYTF.

The chain couples TRBV6-5 to TRBJ1-5; TRBD1 agrees at 9 bases. The CDR3 is 14 amino acids. V was pared by 4 bases and J by 3 bases, with 1 base of the junction left unmatched. The V gene's germline CDR1 is MNHEY and CDR2 SVGAGI. CDR3 nucleotides: TGTGCCAGCAGTTGGGACAGGGACAATCAGCCCCAGCATTTT. Its protein is CASSWDRDNQPQHF.

A few counts support this clonotype. The chain joins TRBV4-2 to TRBJ2-5; no firm D call. V was pared by 0 bases and J by 5 bases, with 10 bases between. Germline V CDR1 and CDR2: LGHNA, YNFKEQ. The CDR3 consists of 14 residues. CDR3 nucleotide sequence: TGTGCCAGCAGCCAAGAAAGGCTTCAGGAGACCCAGTACTTC. This translates into CASSQERLQETQYF.

This clonotype came up many times. The rearrangement uses TRBV4-2 and TRBJ1-3; 7 bases map to TRBD1. CDR1 LGHNA and CDR2 YNFKEQ come from the germline V gene. The CDR3 is 18 amino acids. V was clipped by 0 bases and J by 0 bases; unmatched bases: 8. CDR3: CASSQEGAGGFSGNTIYF. The CDR3 DNA reads TGTGCCAGCAGCCAAGAAGGGGCAGGGGGATTCTCTGGAAACACCATATATTTT.

This clonotype was counted many times. This rearrangement joins TRBV12-3 or TRBV12-4 to TRBJ1-6; 11 bases align to TRBD1. This CDR3 contains 16 residues. Germline trimming cut 7 bases from V and 7 bases from J; bases unmatched to any gene: 9. CDR3 amino acids: CASILTGTGGNSPLHF. CDR3 sequence (DNA): TGTGCCAGCATCTTAACCGGGACAGGGGGGAATTCACCCCTCCACTTT.

This clonotype was seen ten or more times. The CDR3 region has the DNA TGTGCCAGCAGTTTCCTAGGGATGAATGAGCAGTTCTTC. It is translated as CASSFLGMNEQFF. V is TRBV12-3 or TRBV12-4 and J is TRBJ2-1; D gene ambiguous. CDR3 length equals 13 residues. V lost 3 bases to trimming and J lost 7 bases, with 10 bases between them.

The rearrangement links TRBV5-4 to TRBJ1-5; D unresolved. CDR3 length: 15 residues. Germline V CDR1 and CDR2: SGHNT, YYREEE (reference sequence). The V end was cut by 2 bases, the J end by 0 bases, with 9 bases between. CDR3 sequence reads: CASSFGVGSNQPQHF. The CDR3 DNA reads as TGTGCCAGCAGCTTCGGGGTAGGTAGCAATCAGCCCCAGCATTTT.

In this sample, this clonotype turned up many times. V usage is TRBV12-3 or TRBV12-4 and J usage is TRBJ1-5; TRBD1 matches at 8 bases. V lost 6 bases to trimming and J lost 7 bases; unmatched junction nucleotides: 5. The CDR3 contains 13 residues. The DNA of the CDR3 is TGTGCCAGCAGCTTACAGGGGGGGCAGCCCCAGCATTTT. This sequence encodes CASSLQGGQPQHF.

Turning to this clonotype: A read error may be the cause here, since a much bigger clone is one base away. The chain has TRBV5-4 and TRBJ2-3; 9 nucleotides match TRBD2. Per the germline V gene, CDR1 is SGHNT and CDR2 is YYREEE (reference sequence). This CDR3 spans 14 amino acids. The chain's CDR3 is CAGSPTSGGDTQYF. The CDR3 DNA is TGTGCCGGCAGCCCGACCAGCGGGGGGGATACGCAGTATTTT.

This clonotype was detected a few times. The chain employs TRBV20-1 and TRBJ1-4; 7 bases line up with TRBD1. The germline V gene has CDR1 DFQATT and CDR2 SNEGSKA (reference sequence). CDR3 length: 13 amino acids. Losses at the gene ends were 6 bases for V and 3 bases for J; bases not matched to a gene: 4. The CDR3, as DNA: TGCAGTGCCAAGGGGGCTGCTAATGAAAAACTGTTTTTT. Its translation: CSAKGAANEKLFF.

This clonotype was recorded at least ten times. The V gene is TRBV12-3 or TRBV12-4, the J gene TRBJ1-2; D gene unclear. V gave up 7 bases and J gave up 2 bases, with 14 bases separating them. The CDR3 loop spans 14 amino acids. The CDR3 protein is CASTSGIGNYGYTF. The CDR3 DNA is TGTGCCAGCACCTCGGGCATTGGGAACTATGGCTACACCTTC.

This clonotype has just a few counts. CDR3 nucleotide sequence: TGTGCCAGCTCACTGTCACAGGGAGTCGCTGAAGCTTTCTTT. As protein: CASSLSQGVAEAFF. The chain carries TRBV18 and TRBJ1-1; the D gene is possibly TRBD1 (6 bases). The germline V gene encodes CDR1 KGHSH and CDR2 LQKENI. This CDR3 comprises 14 residues. Trimming cost V 4 bases and J 6 bases, with 15 bases left between them. The whole variable domain, filled in from reference TRBV18 and TRBJ1-1, reads NAGVMQNPRHLVRRRGQEARLRCSPMKGHSHVYWYRQLPEEGLKFMVYLQKENIIDESGMPKERFSAEFPKEGPSILRIQQVVRGDSAAYFCASSLSQGVAEAFFGQGTRLTVV.

This clonotype was observed a few times. The CDR3 coding sequence is TGTGCCAGCAGGCCAGGGGGTGGTCAAGGCTACACCTTC. It specifies CASRPGGGQGYTF. The V and J genes are TRBV28 and TRBJ1-2, with 7 bases matching TRBD1. The CDR3 consists of 13 residues. Germline values: CDR1 MDHEN, CDR2 SYDVKM. V dropped 6 bases and J dropped 8; count of bases not matched to a gene: 9.